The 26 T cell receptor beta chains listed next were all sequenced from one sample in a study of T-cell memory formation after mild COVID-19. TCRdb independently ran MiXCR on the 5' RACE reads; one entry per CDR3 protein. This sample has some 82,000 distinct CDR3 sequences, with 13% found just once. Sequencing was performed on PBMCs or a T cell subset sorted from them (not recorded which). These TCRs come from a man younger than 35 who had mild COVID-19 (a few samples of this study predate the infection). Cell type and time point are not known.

The CDR3 is CASSFRPLDEQYF. CDR3 nucleotide sequence: TGTGCCAGCAGCTTTCGGCCTTTGGACGAGCAGTACTTC. This chain uses TRBV7-8 with TRBJ2-7; D uncertain. Germline loops: CDR1 SGHVS, CDR2 FQNEAQ. V dropped 3 bases and J dropped 5 bases, with 11 bases sitting between them. The CDR3 has 13 residues.

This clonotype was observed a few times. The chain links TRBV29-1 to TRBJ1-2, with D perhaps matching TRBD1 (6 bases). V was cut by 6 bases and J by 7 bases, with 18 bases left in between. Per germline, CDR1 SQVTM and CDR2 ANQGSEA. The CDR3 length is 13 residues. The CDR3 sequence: CSVQGLGYRGYTF. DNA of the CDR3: TGCAGCGTACAGGGCCTAGGGTATCGTGGCTACACCTTC.

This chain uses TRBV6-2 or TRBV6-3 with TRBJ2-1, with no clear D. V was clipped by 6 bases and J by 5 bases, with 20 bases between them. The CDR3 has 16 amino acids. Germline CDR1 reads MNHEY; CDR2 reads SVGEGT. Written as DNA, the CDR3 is TGTGCCAGCAGGACCGTGGAGATCGGAACCAACAATGAGCAGTTCTTC. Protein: CASRTVEIGTNNEQFF.

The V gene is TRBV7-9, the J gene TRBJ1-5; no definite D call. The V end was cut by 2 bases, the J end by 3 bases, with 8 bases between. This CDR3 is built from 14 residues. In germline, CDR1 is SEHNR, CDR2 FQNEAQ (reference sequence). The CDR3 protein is CASSLSPANQPQHF. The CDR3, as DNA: TGTGCCAGCAGCTTATCCCCTGCCAATCAGCCCCAGCATTTT.

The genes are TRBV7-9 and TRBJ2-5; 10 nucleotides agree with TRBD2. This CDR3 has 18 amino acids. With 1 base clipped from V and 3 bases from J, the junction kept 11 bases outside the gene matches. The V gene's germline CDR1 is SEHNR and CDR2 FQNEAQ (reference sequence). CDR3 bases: TGTGCCAGCAGCTTAGTAGTCTGGGCTAGCGGGGGTGAAGAGACCCAGTACTTC. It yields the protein CASSLVVWASGGEETQYF.

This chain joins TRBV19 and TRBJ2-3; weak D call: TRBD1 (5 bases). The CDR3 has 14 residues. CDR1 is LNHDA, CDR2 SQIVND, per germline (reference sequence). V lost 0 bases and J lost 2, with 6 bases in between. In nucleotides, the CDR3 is TGTGCCAGTAGTATAGAAGGGGACACAGATACGCAGTATTTT. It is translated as CASSIEGDTDTQYF. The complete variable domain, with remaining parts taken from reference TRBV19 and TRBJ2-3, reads DGGITQSPKYLFRKEGQNVTLSCEQNLNHDAMYWYRQDPGQGLRLIYYSQIVNDFQKGDIAEGYSVSREKKESFPLTVTSAQKNPTAFYLCASSIEGDTDTQYFGPGTRLTVL.

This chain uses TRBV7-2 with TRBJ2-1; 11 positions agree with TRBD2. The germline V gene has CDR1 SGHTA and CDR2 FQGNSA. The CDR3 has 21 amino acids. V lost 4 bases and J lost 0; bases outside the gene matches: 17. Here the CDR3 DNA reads TGTGCCAGCAGCTCACCCCTCGAGGGGGGTAGCGGGGGGGCCTCCTACAATGAGCAGTTCTTC. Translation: CASSSPLEGGSGGASYNEQFF.

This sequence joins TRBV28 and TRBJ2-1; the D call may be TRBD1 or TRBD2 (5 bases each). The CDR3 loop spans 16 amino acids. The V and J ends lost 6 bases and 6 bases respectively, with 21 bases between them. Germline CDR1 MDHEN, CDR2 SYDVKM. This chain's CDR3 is CASSNLEMQGPNEQFF. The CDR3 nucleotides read TGTGCCAGCAGCAATTTAGAGATGCAGGGACCCAATGAGCAGTTCTTC.

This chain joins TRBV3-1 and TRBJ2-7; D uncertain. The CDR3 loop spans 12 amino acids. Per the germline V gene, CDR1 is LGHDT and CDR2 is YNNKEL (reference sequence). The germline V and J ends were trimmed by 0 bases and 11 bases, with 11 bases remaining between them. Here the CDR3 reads CASSQDGWVKYF. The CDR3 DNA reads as TGTGCCAGCAGCCAAGATGGGTGGGTCAAGTACTTC.

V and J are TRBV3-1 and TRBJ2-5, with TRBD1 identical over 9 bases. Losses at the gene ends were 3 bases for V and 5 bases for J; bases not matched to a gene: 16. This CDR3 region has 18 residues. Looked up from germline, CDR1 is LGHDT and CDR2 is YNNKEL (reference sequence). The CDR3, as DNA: TGTGCCAGCAGCCACCCCCCGGGACAGGGTATCTTTTGGGAGACCCAGTACTTC. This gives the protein CASSHPPGQGIFWETQYF.

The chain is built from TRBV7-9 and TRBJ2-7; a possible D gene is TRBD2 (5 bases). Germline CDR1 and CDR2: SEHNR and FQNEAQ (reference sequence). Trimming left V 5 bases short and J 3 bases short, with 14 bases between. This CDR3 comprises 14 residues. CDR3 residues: CASSPDEGFYEQYV. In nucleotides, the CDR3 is TGTGCCAGCAGCCCGGACGAGGGATTCTACGAGCAGTACGTC.

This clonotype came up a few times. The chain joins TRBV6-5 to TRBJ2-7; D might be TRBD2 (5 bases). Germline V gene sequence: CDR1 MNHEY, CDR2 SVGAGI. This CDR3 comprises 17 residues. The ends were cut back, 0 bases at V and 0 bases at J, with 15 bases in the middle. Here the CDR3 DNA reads TGTGCCAGCAGTTACTCGATTGGGGAAACTAGCTCCTACGAGCAGTACTTC. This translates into CASSYSIGETSSYEQYF.

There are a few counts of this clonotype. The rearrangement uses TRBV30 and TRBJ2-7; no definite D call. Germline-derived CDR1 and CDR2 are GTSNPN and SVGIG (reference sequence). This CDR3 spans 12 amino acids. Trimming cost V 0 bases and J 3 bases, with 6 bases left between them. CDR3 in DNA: TGTGCCTGGAGTGTACTGGGCTACGAGCAGTACTTC. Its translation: CAWSVLGYEQYF. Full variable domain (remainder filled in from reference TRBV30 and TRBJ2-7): SQTIHQWPATLVQPVGSPLSLECTVEGTSNPNLYWYRQAAGRGLQLLFYSVGIGQISSEVPQNLSASRPQDRQFILSSKKLLLSDSGFYLCAWSVLGYEQYFGPGTRLTVT.

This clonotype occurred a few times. The CDR3 coding sequence is TGTGCCAGCAGCTTAAGGGCAGCGGACACCGGGGAGCTGTTTTTT. Protein sequence: CASSLRAADTGELFF. The gene calls are TRBV7-8 and TRBJ2-2, with TRBD2 as a possible D gene (5 bases). The CDR3 runs to 15 residues. The germline gives CDR1 SGHVS, CDR2 FQNEAQ. The germline V and J ends were trimmed by 2 bases and 3 bases, with 10 bases remaining between them.

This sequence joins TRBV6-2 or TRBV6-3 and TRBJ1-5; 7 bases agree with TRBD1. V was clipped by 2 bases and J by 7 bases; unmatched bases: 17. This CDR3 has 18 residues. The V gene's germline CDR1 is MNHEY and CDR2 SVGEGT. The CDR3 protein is CASSYASLNRGLWQPQHF. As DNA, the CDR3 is TGTGCCAGCAGTTACGCGAGCCTAAACAGGGGATTATGGCAGCCCCAGCATTTT.

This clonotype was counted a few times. CDR3 nucleotides: TGTGCCAGCAGTTTCACTAGCGGGGGGACCTACGAGCAGTACTTC. This encodes CASSFTSGGTYEQYF. The chain links TRBV27 to TRBJ2-7, with 12 bases that match TRBD2. CDR1 MNHEY and CDR2 SMNVEV come from the germline V gene (reference sequence). The CDR3 is made up of 15 amino acids. V gave up 3 bases and J gave up 2 bases; unmatched junction bases: 2.

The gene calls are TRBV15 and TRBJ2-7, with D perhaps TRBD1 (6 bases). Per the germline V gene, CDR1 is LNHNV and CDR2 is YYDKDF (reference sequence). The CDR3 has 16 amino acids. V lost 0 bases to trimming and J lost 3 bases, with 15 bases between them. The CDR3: CATSRDLGARDYEQYF. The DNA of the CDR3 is TGTGCCACCAGCAGAGATCTGGGGGCAAGGGACTACGAGCAGTACTTC.

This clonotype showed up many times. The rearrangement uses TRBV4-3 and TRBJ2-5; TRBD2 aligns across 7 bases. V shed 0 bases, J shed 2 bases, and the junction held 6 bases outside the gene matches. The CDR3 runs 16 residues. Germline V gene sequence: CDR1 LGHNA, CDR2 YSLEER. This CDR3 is CASSQDVGRGQETQYF. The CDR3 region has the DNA TGCGCCAGCAGCCAAGATGTGGGGAGGGGACAAGAGACCCAGTACTTC.

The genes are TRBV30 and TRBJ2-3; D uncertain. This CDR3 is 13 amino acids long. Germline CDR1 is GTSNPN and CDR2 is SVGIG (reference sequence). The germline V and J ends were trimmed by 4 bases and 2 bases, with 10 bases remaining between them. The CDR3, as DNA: TGTGCCTGGACCAGAGACCTCACAGATACGCAGTATTTT. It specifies CAWTRDLTDTQYF.

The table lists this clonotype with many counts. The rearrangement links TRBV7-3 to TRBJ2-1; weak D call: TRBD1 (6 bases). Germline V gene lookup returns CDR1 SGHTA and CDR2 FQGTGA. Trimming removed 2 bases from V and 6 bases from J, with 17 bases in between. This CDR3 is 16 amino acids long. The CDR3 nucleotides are TGTGCCAGCAGCTTAGACGTGTCCGGGACATTCAATGAGCAGTTCTTC. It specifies CASSLDVSGTFNEQFF.

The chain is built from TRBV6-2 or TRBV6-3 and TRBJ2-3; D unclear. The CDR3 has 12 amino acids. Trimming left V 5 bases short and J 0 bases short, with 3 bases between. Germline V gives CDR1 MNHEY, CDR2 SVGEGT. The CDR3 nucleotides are TGTGCCAGCAGTATTAGCACAGATACGCAGTATTTT. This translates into CASSISTDTQYF.

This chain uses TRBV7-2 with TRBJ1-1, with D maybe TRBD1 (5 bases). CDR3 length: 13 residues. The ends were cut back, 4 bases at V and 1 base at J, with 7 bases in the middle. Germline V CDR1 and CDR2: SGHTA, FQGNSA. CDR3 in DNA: TGTGCCAGCAGCTGGGGACGGAACACTGAAGCTTTCTTT. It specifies CASSWGRNTEAFF. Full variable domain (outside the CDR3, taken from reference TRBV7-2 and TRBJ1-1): GAGVSQSPSNKVTEKGKDVELRCDPISGHTALYWYRQSLGQGLEFLIYFQGNSAPDKSGLPSDRFSAERTGGSVSTLTIQRTQQEDSAVYLCASSWGRNTEAFFGQGTRLTVV.

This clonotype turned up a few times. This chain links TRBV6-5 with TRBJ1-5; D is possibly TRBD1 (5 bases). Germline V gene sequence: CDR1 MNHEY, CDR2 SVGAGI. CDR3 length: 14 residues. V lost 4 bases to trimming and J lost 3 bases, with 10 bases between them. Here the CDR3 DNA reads TGTGCCAGCAGTTTACGGGGCCACAATCAGCCCCAGCATTTT. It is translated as CASSLRGHNQPQHF.

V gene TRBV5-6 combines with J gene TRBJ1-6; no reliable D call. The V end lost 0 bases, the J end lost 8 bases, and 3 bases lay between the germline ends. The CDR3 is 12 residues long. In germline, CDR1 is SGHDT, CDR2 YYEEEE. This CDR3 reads CASSLGDSPLHF. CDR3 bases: TGTGCCAGCAGCTTGGGGGATTCACCCCTCCACTTT.

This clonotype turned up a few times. Here the CDR3 reads CASSLAGSHEAFF. The CDR3 DNA is TGCGCCAGCAGCTTGGCAGGGTCGCATGAAGCTTTCTTT. J is TRBJ1-1 and V is TRBV5-1, with a possible D match to TRBD1 (5 bases). The germline V and J ends were trimmed by 0 bases and 7 bases, with 10 bases remaining between them. This CDR3 is built from 13 residues. Germline CDR1 reads SGHRS; CDR2 reads YFSETQ.

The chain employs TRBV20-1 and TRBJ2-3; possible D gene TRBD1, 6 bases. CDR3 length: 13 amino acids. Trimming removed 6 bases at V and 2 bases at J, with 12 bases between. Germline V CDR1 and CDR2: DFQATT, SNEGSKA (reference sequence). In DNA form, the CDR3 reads TGCAGTGCCAGACGACAGGACACAGATACGCAGTATTTT. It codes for CSARRQDTDTQYF.